This T cell receptor beta chain was sequenced during a study of T-cell reconstitution after alpha-beta-depleted transplantation in children. During its preparation, the TCRbeta library received unique molecular identifiers. Each CDR3 protein gets one entry after TCRdb re-called the PCR reads with MiXCR. The sample has fewer than 700,000 distinct CDR3 sequences, roughly 13% seen once. Whole-study findings and limits: Once a year had passed after transplant, T-cell counts and diversity came mostly from newly produced T cells. Expanded graft clones numbering several hundred reportedly gave rise to alpha-beta T cells about two months after transplant. TCRbeta diversity was high at day 60 in some patients (a result of surviving recipient T cells and thymic progenitors).

Unmatched junction bases numbered 9, after V lost 3 bases and J lost 0 bases. The germline V gene encodes CDR1 SGHRS and CDR2 YFSETQ. The CDR3 has 18 amino acids. On this clonotype: Its target is not known.

The sample in question was PBMCs, mostly from graft donor cells, obtained 360 days after TCRalphabeta/CD19-depleted stem cell transplant. This chain links TRBV5-1 with TRBJ2-6, with TRBD1 matching over 7 bases. This TCR was sampled from a male patient younger than 18 who had a stem cell transplant for acute myeloid leukemia, so the T cells may come from the graft donor. The CDR3 DNA is TGCGCCAGCAGCTCTTACAGGGGCTTGAGCTCTGGGGCCAACGTCCTGACTTTC. It yields the protein CASSSYRGLSSGANVLTF.